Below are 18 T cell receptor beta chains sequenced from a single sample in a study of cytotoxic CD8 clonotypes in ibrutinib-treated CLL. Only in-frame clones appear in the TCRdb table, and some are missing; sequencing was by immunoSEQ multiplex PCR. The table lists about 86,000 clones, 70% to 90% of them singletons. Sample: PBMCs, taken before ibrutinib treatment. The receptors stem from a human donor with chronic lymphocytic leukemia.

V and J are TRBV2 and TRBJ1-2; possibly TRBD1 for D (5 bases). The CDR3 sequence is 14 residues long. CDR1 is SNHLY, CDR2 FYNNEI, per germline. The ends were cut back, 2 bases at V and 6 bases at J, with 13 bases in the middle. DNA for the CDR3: TGTGCCAGCAGTGAACGGGACGGACGTAATGGCTACACCTTC. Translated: CASSERDGRNGYTF.

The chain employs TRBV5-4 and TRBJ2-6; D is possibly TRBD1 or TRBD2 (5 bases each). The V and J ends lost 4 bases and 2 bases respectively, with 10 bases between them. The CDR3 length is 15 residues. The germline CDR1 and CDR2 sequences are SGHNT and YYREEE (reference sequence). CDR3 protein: CASSPRGAGANVLTF. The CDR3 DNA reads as TGTGCCAGCAGCCCCAGAGGGGCTGGGGCCAACGTCCTGACTTTC.

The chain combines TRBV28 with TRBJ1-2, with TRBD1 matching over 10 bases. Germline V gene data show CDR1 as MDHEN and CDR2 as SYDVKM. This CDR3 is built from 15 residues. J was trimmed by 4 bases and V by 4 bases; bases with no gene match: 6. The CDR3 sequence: CASSSGQGGVYGYTF. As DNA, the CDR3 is TGTGCCAGCAGTTCCGGACAGGGGGGAGTCTATGGCTACACCTTC.

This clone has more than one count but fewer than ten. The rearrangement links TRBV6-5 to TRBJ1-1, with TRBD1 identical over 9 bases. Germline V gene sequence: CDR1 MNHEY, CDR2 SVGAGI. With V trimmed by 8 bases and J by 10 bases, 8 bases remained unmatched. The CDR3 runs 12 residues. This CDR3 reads CASANRGHVAFF. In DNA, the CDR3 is TGTGCCAGCGCCAACAGGGGGCATGTAGCTTTCTTT.

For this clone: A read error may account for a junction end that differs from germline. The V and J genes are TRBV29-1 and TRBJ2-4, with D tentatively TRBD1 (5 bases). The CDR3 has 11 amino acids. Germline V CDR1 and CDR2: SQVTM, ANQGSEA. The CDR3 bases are TGCAGCGTTGGGACACACGATCCCCACGACTTC. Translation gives CSVGTHDPHDF.

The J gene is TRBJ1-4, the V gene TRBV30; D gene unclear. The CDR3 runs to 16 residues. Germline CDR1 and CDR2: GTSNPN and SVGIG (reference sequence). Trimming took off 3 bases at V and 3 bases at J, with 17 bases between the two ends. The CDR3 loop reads CAWSSSPRGSNEKLFF. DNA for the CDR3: TGTGCCTGGAGCTCTTCCCCCCGGGGATCTAATGAAAAACTGTTTTTT.

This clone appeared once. The CDR3 coding sequence is TGTGCCTGGAAGAAGTCGGGAAACACCATATATTTT. Amino acids: CAWKKSGNTIYF. The chain carries TRBV30 and TRBJ1-3; D gene uncertain. CDR1 and CDR2 (germline): GTSNPN, SVGIG (reference sequence). There are 12 residues in the CDR3. The V end lost 4 bases, the J end lost 4 bases, and 8 bases lay between the germline ends.

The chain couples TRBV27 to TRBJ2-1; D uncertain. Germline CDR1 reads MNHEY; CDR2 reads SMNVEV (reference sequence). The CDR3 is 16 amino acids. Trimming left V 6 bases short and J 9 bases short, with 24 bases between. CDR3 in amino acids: CASRPDAASFPGEQFF. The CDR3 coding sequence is TGTGCCAGCAGACCTGACGCCGCGTCCTTCCCCGGTGAGCAGTTCTTC.

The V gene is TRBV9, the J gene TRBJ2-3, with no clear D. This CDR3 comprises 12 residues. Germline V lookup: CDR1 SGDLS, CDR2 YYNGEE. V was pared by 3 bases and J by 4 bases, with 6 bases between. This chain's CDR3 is CASSGLPDTQYF. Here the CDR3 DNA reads TGTGCCAGCAGCGGCCTTCCAGATACGCAGTATTTT.

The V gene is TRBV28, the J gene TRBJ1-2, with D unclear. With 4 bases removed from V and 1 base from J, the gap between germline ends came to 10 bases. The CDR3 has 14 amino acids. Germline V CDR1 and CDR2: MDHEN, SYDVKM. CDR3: CASSSSPLNYGYTF. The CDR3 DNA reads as TGTGCCAGCAGTTCCTCCCCACTTAACTATGGCTACACCTTC.

CDR3 DNA sequence: TGCGCCAGCAGCGAGCTCGACAATGAGCAGTTCTTC. Translated: CASSELDNEQFF. The chain couples TRBV4-1 to TRBJ2-1, with D unresolved. The CDR3 runs to 12 residues. Germline V gene lookup returns CDR1 MGHRA and CDR2 YSYEKL. Trimming shortened V by 5 bases and J by 5 bases, and 7 bases separated the two germline ends.

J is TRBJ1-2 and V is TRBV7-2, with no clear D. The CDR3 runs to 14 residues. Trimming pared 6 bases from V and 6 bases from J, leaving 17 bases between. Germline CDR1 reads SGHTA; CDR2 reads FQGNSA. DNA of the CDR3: TGTGCCAGCAGTCCCAGAATCGAGGGAAATGGCTACACCTTC. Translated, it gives CASSPRIEGNGYTF.

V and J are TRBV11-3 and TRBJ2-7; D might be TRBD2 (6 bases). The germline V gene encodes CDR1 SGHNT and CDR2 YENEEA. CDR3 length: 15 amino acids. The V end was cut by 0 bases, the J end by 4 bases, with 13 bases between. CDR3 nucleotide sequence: TGTGCCAGCAGCTTAGAAGGCAGTGGGGGGTACGAGCAGTACTTC. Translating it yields CASSLEGSGGYEQYF.

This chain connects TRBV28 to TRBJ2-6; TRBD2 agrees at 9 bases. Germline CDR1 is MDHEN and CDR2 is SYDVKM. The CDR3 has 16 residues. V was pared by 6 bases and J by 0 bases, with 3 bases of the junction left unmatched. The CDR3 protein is CASRLAGNSGANVLTF. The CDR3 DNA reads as TGTGCCAGCAGGCTAGCGGGAAACTCTGGGGCCAACGTCCTGACTTTC.

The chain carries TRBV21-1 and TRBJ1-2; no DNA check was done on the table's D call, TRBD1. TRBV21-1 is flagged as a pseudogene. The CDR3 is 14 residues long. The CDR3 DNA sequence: TGTGCCAGCAGCAAAGAGACAGATAACTATGGCTACACCTTC. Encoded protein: CASSKETDNYGYTF.

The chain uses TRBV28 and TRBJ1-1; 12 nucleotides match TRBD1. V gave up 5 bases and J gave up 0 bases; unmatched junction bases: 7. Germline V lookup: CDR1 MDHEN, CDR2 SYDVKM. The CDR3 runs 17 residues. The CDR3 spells CASSQGDRGPMNTEAFF. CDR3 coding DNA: TGTGCCAGCAGTCAAGGGGACAGGGGGCCCATGAACACTGAAGCTTTCTTT.

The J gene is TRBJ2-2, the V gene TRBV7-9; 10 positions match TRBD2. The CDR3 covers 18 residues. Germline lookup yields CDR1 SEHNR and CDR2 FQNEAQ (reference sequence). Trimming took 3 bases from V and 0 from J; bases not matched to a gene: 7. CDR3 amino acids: CASSFPGLALTNTGELFF. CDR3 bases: TGTGCCAGCAGCTTTCCGGGACTAGCGCTCACGAACACCGGGGAGCTGTTTTTT.

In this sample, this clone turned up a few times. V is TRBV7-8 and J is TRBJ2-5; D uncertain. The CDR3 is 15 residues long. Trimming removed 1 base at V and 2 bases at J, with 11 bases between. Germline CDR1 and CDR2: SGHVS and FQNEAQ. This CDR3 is CASSLVGQQQETQYF. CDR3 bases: TGTGCCAGCAGCTTAGTCGGGCAGCAACAAGAGACCCAGTACTTC.